This T cell receptor beta chain was identified during a study of cytomegalovirus exposure and HLA in healthy donors. CDR1 MGHRA and CDR2 YSYEKL come from the germline V gene. V lost 1 base and J lost 4, with 11 bases in between. The CDR3 extends over 14 amino acids. 13 Jbeta primers and 60 Vbeta primers were used for the PCR. Using immunoSEQ multiplex PCR, the repertoire was profiled, and TCRdb retains in-frame clones only, with some absent. The sample has roughly 120,000 clones, 70% to 80% seen once; the top ten hold 15% to 20%. As for this clone: Its antigen is as yet unknown.

General study results and limits: One cluster of highly shared sequence variants probably arose as a sequencing artifact. Apparent HLA restriction characterized most CMV-associated TCR beta chains in a later analysis. Later work showed greater clonal expansion in HLA-associated TCR beta chains than in equally common others.

The clonotype was recovered from a man aged 50 to 59 in good health and CMV-seropositive. The rearrangement links TRBV4-1 to TRBJ2-7; D unclear. The sequenced sample consisted of PBMCs. CDR3 region: CASSQGGPPYEQYF. The CDR3 DNA sequence: TGCGCCAGCAGCCAAGGCGGTCCCCCATACGAGCAGTACTTC.